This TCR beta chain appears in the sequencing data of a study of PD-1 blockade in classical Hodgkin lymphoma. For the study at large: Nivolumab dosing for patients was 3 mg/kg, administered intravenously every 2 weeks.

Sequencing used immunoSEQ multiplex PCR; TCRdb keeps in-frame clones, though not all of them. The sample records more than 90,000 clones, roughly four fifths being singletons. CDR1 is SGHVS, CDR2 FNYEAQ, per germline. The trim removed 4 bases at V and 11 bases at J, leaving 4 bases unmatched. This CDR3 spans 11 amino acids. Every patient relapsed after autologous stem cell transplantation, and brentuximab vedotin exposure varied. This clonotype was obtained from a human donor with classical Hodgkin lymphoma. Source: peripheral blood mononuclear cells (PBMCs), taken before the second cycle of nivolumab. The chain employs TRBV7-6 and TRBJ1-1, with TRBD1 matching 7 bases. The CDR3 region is CASSSGTVAFF. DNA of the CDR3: TGTGCCAGCAGCTCAGGGACAGTGGCTTTCTTT.